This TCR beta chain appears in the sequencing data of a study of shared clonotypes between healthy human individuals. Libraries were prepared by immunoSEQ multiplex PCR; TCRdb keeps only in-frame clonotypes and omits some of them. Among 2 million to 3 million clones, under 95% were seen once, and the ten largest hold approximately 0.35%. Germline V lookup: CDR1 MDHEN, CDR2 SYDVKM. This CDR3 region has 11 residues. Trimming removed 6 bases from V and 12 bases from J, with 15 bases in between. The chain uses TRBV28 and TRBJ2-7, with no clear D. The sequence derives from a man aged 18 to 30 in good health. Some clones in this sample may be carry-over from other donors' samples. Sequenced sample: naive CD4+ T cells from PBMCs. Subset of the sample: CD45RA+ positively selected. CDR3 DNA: TGTGCCAGCAGCTCTGCCAGCGCGGCGTACTTC. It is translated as CASSSASAAYF.